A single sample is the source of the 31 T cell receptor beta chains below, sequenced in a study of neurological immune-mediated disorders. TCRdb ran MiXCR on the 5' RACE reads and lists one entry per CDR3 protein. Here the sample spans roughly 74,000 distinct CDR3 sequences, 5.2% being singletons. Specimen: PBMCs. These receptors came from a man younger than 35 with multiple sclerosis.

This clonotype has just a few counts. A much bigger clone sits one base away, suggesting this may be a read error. CDR3 sequence: CASGENRGSGAF. For the CDR3, the DNA is TGTGCCAGCGGAGAGAACAGGGGTAGTGGTGCTTTT. The chain couples TRBV6-1 to TRBJ1-3; 7 positions match TRBD1. Germline V gives CDR1 MNHNS, CDR2 SASEGT. CDR3 size: 12 residues.

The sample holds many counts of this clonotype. In DNA form, the CDR3 reads TGTGCCAGCAGACAATATAATTCACCCCTCCACTTT. This gives the protein CASRQYNSPLHF. This chain links TRBV5-6 with TRBJ1-6; D ambiguous. The CDR3 sequence is 12 residues long. CDR1 and CDR2 (germline): SGHDT, YYEEEE. V lost 5 bases and J 4 bases, leaving 4 bases between the germline ends.

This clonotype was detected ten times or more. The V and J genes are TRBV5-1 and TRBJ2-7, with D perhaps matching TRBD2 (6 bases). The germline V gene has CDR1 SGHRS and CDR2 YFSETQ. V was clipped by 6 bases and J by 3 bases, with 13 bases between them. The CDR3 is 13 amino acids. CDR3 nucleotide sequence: TGCGCCAGCACCCCGGGGGAAATCTACGAGCAGTACTTC. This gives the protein CASTPGEIYEQYF. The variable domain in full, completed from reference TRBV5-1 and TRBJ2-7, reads KAGVTQTPRYLIKTRGQQVTLSCSPISGHRSVSWYQQTPGQGLQFLFEYFSETQRNKGNFPGRFSGRQFSNSRSEMNVSTLELGDSALYLCASTPGEIYEQYFGPGTRLTVT.

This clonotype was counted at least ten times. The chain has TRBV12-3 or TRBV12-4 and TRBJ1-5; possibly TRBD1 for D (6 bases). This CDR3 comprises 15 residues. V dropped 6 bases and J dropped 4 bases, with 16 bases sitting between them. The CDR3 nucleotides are TGTGCCAGCAGGATCGGACAGAGCCTAAATCAGCCCCAGCATTTT. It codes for CASRIGQSLNQPQHF.

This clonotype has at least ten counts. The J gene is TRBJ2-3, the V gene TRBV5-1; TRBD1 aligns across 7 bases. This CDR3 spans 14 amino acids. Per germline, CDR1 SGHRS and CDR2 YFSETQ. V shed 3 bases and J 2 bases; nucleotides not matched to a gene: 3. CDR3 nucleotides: TGCGCCAGCAGCTCGACAGGGACCACAGATACGCAGTATTTT. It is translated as CASSSTGTTDTQYF.

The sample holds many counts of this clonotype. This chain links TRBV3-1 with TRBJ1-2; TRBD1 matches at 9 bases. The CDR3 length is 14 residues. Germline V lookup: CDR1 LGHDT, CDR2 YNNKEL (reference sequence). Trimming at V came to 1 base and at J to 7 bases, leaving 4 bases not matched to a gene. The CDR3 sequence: CASSQGGQGLGYTF. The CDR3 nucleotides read TGTGCCAGCAGCCAAGGGGGACAGGGTCTTGGCTACACCTTC.

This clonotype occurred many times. Written as DNA, the CDR3 is TGCAGTGCTAAAACAGGGGGAGGCTCTGGAAACACCATATATTTT. Its translation: CSAKTGGGSGNTIYF. The chain is built from TRBV20-1 and TRBJ1-3; 8 bases fit TRBD1. CDR3 length: 15 residues. CDR1 is DFQATT, CDR2 SNEGSKA, per germline (reference sequence). The ends lost 4 bases at V and 0 bases at J; junction bases unmatched: 5.

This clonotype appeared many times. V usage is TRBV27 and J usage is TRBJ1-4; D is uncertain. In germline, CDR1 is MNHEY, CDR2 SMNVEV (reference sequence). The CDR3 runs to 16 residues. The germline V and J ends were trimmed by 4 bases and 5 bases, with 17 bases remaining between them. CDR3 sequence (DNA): TGTGCCAGCAGTTCCCCCTATGCGGGCAGCAATGAAAAACTGTTTTTT. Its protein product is CASSSPYAGSNEKLFF.

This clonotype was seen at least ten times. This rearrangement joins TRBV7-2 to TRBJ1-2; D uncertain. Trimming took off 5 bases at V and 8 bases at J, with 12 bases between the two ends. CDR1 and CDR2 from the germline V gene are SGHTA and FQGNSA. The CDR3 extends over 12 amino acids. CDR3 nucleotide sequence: TGTGCCAGCAGCACCCGAGGGAAGGGCTACACCTTC. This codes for CASSTRGKGYTF.

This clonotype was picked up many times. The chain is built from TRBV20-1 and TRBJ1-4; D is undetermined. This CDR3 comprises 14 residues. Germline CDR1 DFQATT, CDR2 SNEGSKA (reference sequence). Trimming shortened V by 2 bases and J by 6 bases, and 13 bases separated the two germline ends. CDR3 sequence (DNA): TGCAGTGCTAGAATCCAACCCGGGTATGAAAAACTGTTTTTT. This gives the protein CSARIQPGYEKLFF.

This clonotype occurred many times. Here the CDR3 DNA reads TGTGCCAGCAGCTTATGGGGATCAAAGCGGGCCTCCTACGAGCAGTACTTC. Translated: CASSLWGSKRASYEQYF. This chain joins TRBV7-9 and TRBJ2-7; tentatively, D is TRBD2 (6 bases). With 2 bases removed from V and 0 bases from J, the gap between germline ends came to 17 bases. The CDR3 totals 17 residues. CDR1 is SEHNR, CDR2 FQNEAQ, per germline (reference sequence).

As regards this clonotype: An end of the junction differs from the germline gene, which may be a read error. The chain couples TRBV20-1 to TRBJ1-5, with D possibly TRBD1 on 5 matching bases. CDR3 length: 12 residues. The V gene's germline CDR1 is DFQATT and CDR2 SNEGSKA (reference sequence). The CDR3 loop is CSARQGNQPQNF. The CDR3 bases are TGCAGTGCTAGGCAGGGCAATCAGCCCCAGAATTTT.

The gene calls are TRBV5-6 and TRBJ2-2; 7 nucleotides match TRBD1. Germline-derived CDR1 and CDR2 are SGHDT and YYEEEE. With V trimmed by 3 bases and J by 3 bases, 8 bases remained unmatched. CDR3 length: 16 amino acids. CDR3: CASSSPGTVYTGELFF. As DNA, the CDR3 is TGTGCCAGCAGCTCCCCCGGGACAGTATACACCGGGGAGCTGTTTTTT.

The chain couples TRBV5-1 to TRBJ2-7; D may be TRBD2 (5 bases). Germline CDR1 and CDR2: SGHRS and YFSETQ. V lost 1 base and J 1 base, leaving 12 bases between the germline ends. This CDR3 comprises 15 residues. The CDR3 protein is CASSLSTRVSYEQYF. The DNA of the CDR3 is TGCGCCAGCAGCTTGTCTACTAGAGTTTCCTACGAGCAGTACTTC.

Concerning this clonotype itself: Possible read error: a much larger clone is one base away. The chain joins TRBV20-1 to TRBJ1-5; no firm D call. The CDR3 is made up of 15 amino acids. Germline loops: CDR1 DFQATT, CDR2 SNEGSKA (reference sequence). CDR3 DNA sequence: TGCAGTGCTACAACAGTGGGCTATAGCAATCAGCCCCAGAATTTT. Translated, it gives CSATTVGYSNQPQNF.

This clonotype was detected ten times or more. The CDR3 nucleotides are TGTGCCATCAGTGAGTCCTTCCTCAGGCAGGCCGGGGAGCTGTTTTTT. Its protein is CAISESFLRQAGELFF. The chain employs TRBV10-3 and TRBJ2-2; D ambiguous. Germline CDR1 ENHRY, CDR2 SYGVKD. V lost 0 bases to trimming and J lost 6 bases, with 14 bases between them. The CDR3 covers 16 residues.

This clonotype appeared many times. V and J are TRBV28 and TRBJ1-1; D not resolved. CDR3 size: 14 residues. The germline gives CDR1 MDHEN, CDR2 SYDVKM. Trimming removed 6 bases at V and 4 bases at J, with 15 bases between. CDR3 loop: CASRPVRVSTEAFF. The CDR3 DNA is TGTGCCAGCAGACCCGTTCGTGTTTCCACTGAAGCTTTCTTT. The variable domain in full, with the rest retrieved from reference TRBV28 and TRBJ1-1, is DVKVTQSSRYLVKRTGEKVFLECVQDMDHENMFWYRQDPGLGLRLIYFSYDVKMKEKGDIPEGYSVSREKKERFSLILESASTNQTSMYLCASRPVRVSTEAFFGQGTRLTVV.

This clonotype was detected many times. The CDR3 region is CSALAGVGAYEQYF. DNA of the CDR3: TGCAGTGCTTTAGCGGGGGTGGGGGCCTACGAGCAGTACTTC. The gene calls are TRBV20-1 and TRBJ2-7, with 9 nucleotides matching TRBD2. This CDR3 has 14 residues. Germline V gene data show CDR1 as DFQATT and CDR2 as SNEGSKA (reference sequence). The J segment lost 2 bases and the V segment lost 5 bases, leaving 7 bases of the junction unmatched.

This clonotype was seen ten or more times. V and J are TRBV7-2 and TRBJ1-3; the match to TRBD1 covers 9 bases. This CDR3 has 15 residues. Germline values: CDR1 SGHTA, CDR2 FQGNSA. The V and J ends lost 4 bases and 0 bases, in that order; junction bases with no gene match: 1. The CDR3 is CASSSTGGSGNTIYF. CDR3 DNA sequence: TGTGCCAGCAGCTCGACAGGGGGCTCTGGAAACACCATATATTTT. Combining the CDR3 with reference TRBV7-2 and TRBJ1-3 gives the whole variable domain GAGVSQSPSNKVTEKGKDVELRCDPISGHTALYWYRQSLGQGLEFLIYFQGNSAPDKSGLPSDRFSAERTGGSVSTLTIQRTQQEDSAVYLCASSSTGGSGNTIYFGEGSWLTVV.

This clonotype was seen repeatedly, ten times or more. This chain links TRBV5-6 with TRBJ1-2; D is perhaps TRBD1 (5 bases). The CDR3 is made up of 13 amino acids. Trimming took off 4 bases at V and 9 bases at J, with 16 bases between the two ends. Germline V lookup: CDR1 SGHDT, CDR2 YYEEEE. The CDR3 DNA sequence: TGTGCCAGCAGCGGCGCAGGGAAGATAAGCTACACCTTC. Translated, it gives CASSGAGKISYTF.

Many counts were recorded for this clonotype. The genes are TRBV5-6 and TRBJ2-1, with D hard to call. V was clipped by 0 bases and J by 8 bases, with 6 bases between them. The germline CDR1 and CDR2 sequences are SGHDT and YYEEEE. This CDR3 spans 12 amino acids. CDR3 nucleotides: TGTGCCAGCAGCTTGGGTCAGGATGAGCAGTTCTTC. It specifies CASSLGQDEQFF.

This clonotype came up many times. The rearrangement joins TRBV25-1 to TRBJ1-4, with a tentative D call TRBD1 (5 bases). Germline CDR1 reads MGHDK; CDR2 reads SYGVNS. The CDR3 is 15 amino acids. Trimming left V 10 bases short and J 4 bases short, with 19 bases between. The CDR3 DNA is TGTGCCACCGGGGGGTATGGTCGGCTTAATGAAAAACTGTTTTTT. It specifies CATGGYGRLNEKLFF. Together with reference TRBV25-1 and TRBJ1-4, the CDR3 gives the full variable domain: EADIYQTPRYLVIGTGKKITLECSQTMGHDKMYWYQQDPGMELHLIHYSYGVNSTEKGDLSSESTVSRIRTEHFPLTLESARPSHTSQYLCATGGYGRLNEKLFFGSGTQLSVL.

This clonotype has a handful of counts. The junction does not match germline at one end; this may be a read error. CDR3 nucleotides: TGTGCCAGTAGTATAGACCCCAGGGGAAATCAGCCCCAGAATTTT. As protein: CASSIDPRGNQPQNF. V and J are TRBV19 and TRBJ1-5, with a possible D match to TRBD1 (6 bases). This CDR3 region has 15 residues. Germline values: CDR1 LNHDA, CDR2 SQIVND (reference sequence).

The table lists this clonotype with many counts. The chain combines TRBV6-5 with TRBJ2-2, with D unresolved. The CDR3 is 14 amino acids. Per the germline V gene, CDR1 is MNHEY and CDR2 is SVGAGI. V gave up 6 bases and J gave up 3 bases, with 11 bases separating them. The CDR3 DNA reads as TGTGCCAGCAGAGAGGTTGGACACACCGGGGAGCTGTTTTTT. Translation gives CASREVGHTGELFF.

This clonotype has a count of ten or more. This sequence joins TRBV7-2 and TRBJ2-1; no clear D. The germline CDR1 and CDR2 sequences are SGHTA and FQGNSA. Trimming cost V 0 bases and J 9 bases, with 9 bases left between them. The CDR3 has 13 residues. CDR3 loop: CASSLAKGIEQFF. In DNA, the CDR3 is TGTGCCAGCAGCTTAGCGAAAGGGATTGAGCAGTTCTTC.

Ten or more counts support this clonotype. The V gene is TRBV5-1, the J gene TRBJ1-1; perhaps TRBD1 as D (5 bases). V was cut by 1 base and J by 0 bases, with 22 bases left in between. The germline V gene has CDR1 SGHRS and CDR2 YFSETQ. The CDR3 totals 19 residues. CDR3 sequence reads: CASSLLFRRGRDLNTEAFF. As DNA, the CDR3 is TGCGCCAGCAGCTTGCTCTTCCGAAGGGGACGGGACCTGAACACTGAAGCTTTCTTT.

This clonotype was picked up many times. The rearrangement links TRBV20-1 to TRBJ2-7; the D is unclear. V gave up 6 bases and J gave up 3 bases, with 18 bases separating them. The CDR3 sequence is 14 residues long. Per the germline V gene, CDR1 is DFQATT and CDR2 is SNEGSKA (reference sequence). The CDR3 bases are TGCAGTGCCCAAATGGGGTACTATAGCTACGAGCAGTACTTC. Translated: CSAQMGYYSYEQYF.

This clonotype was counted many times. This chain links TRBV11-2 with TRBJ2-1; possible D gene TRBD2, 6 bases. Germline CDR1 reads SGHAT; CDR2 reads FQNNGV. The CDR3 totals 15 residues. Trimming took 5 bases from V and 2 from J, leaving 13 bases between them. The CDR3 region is CASSPLGGTYNEQFF. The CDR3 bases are TGTGCCAGCAGCCCCTTGGGGGGAACCTACAATGAGCAGTTCTTC.

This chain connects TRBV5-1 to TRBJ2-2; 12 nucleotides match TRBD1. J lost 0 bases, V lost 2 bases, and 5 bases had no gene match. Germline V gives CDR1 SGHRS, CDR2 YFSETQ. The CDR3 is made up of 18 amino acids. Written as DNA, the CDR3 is TGCGCCAGCAGCTTTCGGGACAGGGGGCAGTCGAACACCGGGGAGCTGTTTTTT. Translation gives CASSFRDRGQSNTGELFF.

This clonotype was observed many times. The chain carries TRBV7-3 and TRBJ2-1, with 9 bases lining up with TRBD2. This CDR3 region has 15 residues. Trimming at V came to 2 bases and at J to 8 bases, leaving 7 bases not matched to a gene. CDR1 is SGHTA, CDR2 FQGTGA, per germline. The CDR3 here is CASSLAGGLGHEQFF. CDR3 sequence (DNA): TGTGCCAGCAGCTTAGCGGGGGGGCTAGGCCATGAGCAGTTCTTC.

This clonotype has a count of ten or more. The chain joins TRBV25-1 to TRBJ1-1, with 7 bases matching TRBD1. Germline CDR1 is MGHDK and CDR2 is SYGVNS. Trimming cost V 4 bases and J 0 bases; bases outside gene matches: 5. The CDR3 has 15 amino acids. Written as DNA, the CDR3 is TGTGCCAGCAGTGGAAGTACAGGGGTGAACACTGAAGCTTTCTTT. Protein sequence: CASSGSTGVNTEAFF.